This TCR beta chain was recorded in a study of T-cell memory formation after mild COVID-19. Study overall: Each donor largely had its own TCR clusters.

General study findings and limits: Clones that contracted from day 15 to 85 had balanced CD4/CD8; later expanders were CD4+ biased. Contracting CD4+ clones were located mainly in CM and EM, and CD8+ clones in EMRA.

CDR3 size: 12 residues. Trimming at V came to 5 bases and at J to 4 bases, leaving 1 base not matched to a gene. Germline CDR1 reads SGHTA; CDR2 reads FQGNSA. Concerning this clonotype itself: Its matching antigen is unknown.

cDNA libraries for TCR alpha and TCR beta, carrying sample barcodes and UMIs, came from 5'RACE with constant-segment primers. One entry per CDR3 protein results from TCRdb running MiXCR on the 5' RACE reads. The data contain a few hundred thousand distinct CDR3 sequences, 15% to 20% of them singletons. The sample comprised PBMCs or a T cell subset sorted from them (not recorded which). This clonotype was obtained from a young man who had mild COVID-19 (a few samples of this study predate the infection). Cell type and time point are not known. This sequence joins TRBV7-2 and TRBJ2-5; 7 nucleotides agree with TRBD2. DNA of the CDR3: TGTGCCAGCAGCGGGGGGGGAGAGACCCAGTACTTC. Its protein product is CASSGGGETQYF.